This is a list of T cell receptor beta chains from one sample in a study of shared clonotypes between healthy human individuals. The assay was immunoSEQ multiplex PCR, and TCRdb's table has in-frame clones only and misses some. The data show 2 million to 2.5 million clones, nearly 97% seen once. Sequencing was done on a sample of naive CD4+ T cells sorted from blood. The receptors stem from a man between 18 and 29 years old in good health. Both conserved end residues are part of each CDR3. D genes are given only for firm matches. Only part of the rows carry a size: once, few, many, or a class if the clone is expanded.

.	.	TRBV7-2	TRBJ1-5	TGTGCCAGCAGAACAGGGTCTGGTCAGCCCCAGCATTTT	CASRTGSGQPQHF
.	.	TRBV19	TRBJ1-2	TGTGCCAGCCGAGAGGCAGGGTGGGATGGCTACACCTTC	CASREAGWDGYTF
.	.	TRBV5-1	TRBJ1-4	TGCGCCAGCAGCTCAATCGGGGGGGCTAATGAAAAACTGTTTTTT	CASSSIGGANEKLFF
.	.	TRBV2	TRBJ2-5	TGTGCCAGCGCAAGCGGGGAGACCCAGTACTTC	CASASGETQYF
.	.	TRBV5-4	TRBJ2-7	TGTGCCAGCAGCTTGAATCAGGGGCAGGCCTACGAGCAGTACTTC	CASSLNQGQAYEQYF
.	.	TRBV6-5	TRBJ1-6	TGTGCCAGCAGCTACGCGGGTAATTCACCCCTCCACTTT	CASSYAGNSPLHF
.	.	TRBV25-1	TRBJ1-6	TGTGCCAGCAGTGATCCAGGCAGGTTGTATTCACCCCTCCACTTT	CASSDPGRLYSPLHF
.	.	TRBV5-1	TRBJ2-5	TGCGCCAGCAGCTTGGCCCCCCCAGAGACCCAGTACTTC	CASSLAPPETQYF
.	.	TRBV5-1	TRBJ1-5	TGCGCCAGCAGCTTGCACAGCGACTGGCCCCAGCATTTT	CASSLHSDWPQHF
.	.	TRBV11-2	TRBJ2-1	TGTGCCAGCAGCCACACCTTTAGTAACCCCTACAATGAGCAGTTCTTC	CASSHTFSNPYNEQFF
.	TRBD1	TRBV5-4	TRBJ1-4	TGTGCCAGCAGCCCCGCGGCAGGGGGCTCTGAAAAACTGTTTTTT	CASSPAAGGSEKLFF
once	.	TRBV27	TRBJ1-5	TGTGCCAGCAGTCCACTAGTGACGCCTATTGGACAGAGCAACAATCAGCCCCAGCATTTT	CASSPLVTPIGQSNNQPQHF
.	.	TRBV7-2	TRBJ1-3	TGTGCCAGCAGTTCGGGGAAGCCTGGAAACACCATATATTTT	CASSSGKPGNTIYF
.	.	TRBV5-1	TRBJ1-3	TGCGCCAGCAGCCCGGGGACCGCCATGGAAAACACCATATATTTT	CASSPGTAMENTIYF
.	.	TRBV7-3	TRBJ2-2	TGTGCCAGCAGCTTAGGGGGGAACACCGGGGAGCTGTTTTTT	CASSLGGNTGELFF
.	TRBD1	TRBV6-6	TRBJ2-5	TGTGCCAGCAGTTACTCGGACAGGCAAGAGACCCAGTACTTC	CASSYSDRQETQYF
.	.	TRBV28	TRBJ2-1	TGTGCCAGCAGTTCGACATTAGTCTCCTACAATGAGCAGTTCTTC	CASSSTLVSYNEQFF
.	TRBD1	TRBV4-1	TRBJ2-7	TGCGCCAGCAGCCAAGAAGGGACAGGGGGCGGCGAGCAGTACTTC	CASSQEGTGGGEQYF
.	.	TRBV2	TRBJ1-4	TGTGCCAGCAGTGAATGGGCAGGGACCGAAAAACTGTTTTTT	CASSEWAGTEKLFF
.	TRBD1	TRBV28	TRBJ1-5	TGTGCCAGCAGTTCTAACGGGAGGACAGGGGGCGAGCCTAGCAATCAGCCCCAGCATTTT	CASSSNGRTGGEPSNQPQHF
.	.	TRBV5-1	TRBJ1-3	TGCGCCAGCCGGACAAGCTCTGGAAACACCATATATTTT	CASRTSSGNTIYF
.	.	TRBV30	TRBJ2-7	TGTGCCTGGGAGACAGCACCCGGGGAGCAGTACTTC	CAWETAPGEQYF
.	TRBD2	TRBV5-1	TRBJ2-7	TGCGCCAGCAGCCCGTCAGCGGGAGGGAGCTCCTACGAGCAGTACTTC	CASSPSAGGSSYEQYF
.	TRBD1	TRBV30	TRBJ2-7	TGTGCCTGGAGTGTCCGCCTGGACAGGTGGGCTAACGAGCAGTACTTC	CAWSVRLDRWANEQYF
.	.	TRBV27	TRBJ2-7	TGTGCCAGCAGTTGGCCCTACGAGCAGTACTTC	CASSWPYEQYF
.	.	TRBV5-8	TRBJ2-2	TGTGCCAGCAGCTGGGGGGCGCGGACCGGGGAGCTGTTTTTT	CASSWGARTGELFF
.	.	TRBV5-1	TRBJ2-5	TGCGCCAGCAGCTTGGGATCTGGGGGAGAACGGACCCAGTACTTC	CASSLGSGGERTQYF
.	.	TRBV5-1	TRBJ2-1	TGCGCCAGCAGCCGCAGCGGGCCGAGCTCCTACAATGAGCAGTTCTTC	CASSRSGPSSYNEQFF
.	.	TRBV6-1	TRBJ2-7	TGTGCCAGCAGTGCCGTTGGCGGGGGCCCGGGTGAGCAGTACTTC	CASSAVGGGPGEQYF
once	.	TRBV2	TRBJ2-7	TGTGCCAGCAAGGCAGCCTACGAGCAGTACTTC	CASKAAYEQYF
.	.	TRBV11-3	TRBJ2-1	TGTGCCAGCAGCTTAGATCTAGCTGTGCAGTTCTTC	CASSLDLAVQFF
.	.	TRBV28	TRBJ2-7	TGTGCCAGCAGCTTACCGGGGGACCTCTCCTACGAGCAGTACTTC	CASSLPGDLSYEQYF
.	.	TRBV10-3	TRBJ2-3	TGTGCCATCAGTGGGGGGCAGGGTGGCGCAGATACGCAGTATTTT	CAISGGQGGADTQYF
.	TRBD1	TRBV6-1	TRBJ1-6	TGTGCCAGCAGTGTCGGGGACAGGGGCTATAATTCACCCCTCCACTTT	CASSVGDRGYNSPLHF
.	TRBD2	TRBV7-8	TRBJ2-5	TGTGCCAGCAGACGGACTAGCGGGAAGTGGGAGACCCAGTACTTC	CASRRTSGKWETQYF
.	TRBD1	TRBV5-1	TRBJ2-5	TGCGCCAGCAGCTTGGCAGGGGGTGGGGAGACCCAGTACTTC	CASSLAGGGETQYF
.	TRBD1	TRBV4-1	TRBJ2-1	TGCGCCAGCAGCCATTACACAGGGGGCCGGGAGAGTGGTGAGCAGTTCTTC	CASSHYTGGRESGEQFF
.	.	TRBV7-2	TRBJ2-7	TGTGCCAGCAGCTCGGGACTGAGCTTTTGGACTCCCTACGAGCAGTACTTC	CASSSGLSFWTPYEQYF
.	TRBD2	TRBV6-5	TRBJ2-5	TGTGCCAGCAGTCCCGGGCTAGCGGAAGAGACCCAGTACTTC	CASSPGLAEETQYF
.	.	TRBV11-3	TRBJ2-7	TGTGCCAGCAGCACCGGGGCCCTCTCCGAGCAGTACTTC	CASSTGALSEQYF
.	.	TRBV5-6	TRBJ2-7	TGTGCCAGCAGCTTCGACGGGGGGCTGGAGCAGTACTTC	CASSFDGGLEQYF
.	.	TRBV6-6	TRBJ2-5	TGTGCCACGCAAACTAGTTCCGAGACCCAGTACTTC	CATQTSSETQYF
.	TRBD2	TRBV25-1	TRBJ2-1	TGTGCCAGCAGTAAGGGGGGACTAGCGGGCAATGAGCAGTTCTTC	CASSKGGLAGNEQFF
.	TRBD2	TRBV10-3	TRBJ2-3	TGTGCCATCGGGACTAGCGGCACAGATACGCAGTATTTT	CAIGTSGTDTQYF
few	.	TRBV18	TRBJ1-4	TGTGCCAGCTCACCCCAGGGATGGGGCCCTGAAAAACTGTTTTTT	CASSPQGWGPEKLFF
.	.	TRBV7-9	TRBJ2-2	TGTGCCAGCAGCCCCGGGGGTGCGAACACCGGGGAGCTGTTTTTT	CASSPGGANTGELFF
.	.	TRBV7-9	TRBJ1-4	TGTGCCAGCAGCACGGGTTCGGCTAATGAAAAACTGTTTTTT	CASSTGSANEKLFF
.	TRBD2	TRBV6-5	TRBJ2-1	TGTGCCAGCAGTTACAGGGCTAGCGGGAGAGACAATGAGCAGTTCTTC	CASSYRASGRDNEQFF
.	.	TRBV10-3	TRBJ2-3	TGTGCCATCAGTGAGTCCGGGACCACACACACAGATACGCAGTATTTT	CAISESGTTHTDTQYF
.	.	TRBV2	TRBJ2-1	TGTGCCAGCAGTGACACACTAGCACTTGAGCAGTTCTTC	CASSDTLALEQFF
.	TRBD2	TRBV30	TRBJ2-2	TGTGCCTGGAAGATAATTAGCGGGAGGACCGGGGAGCTGTTTTTT	CAWKIISGRTGELFF
.	.	TRBV10-3	TRBJ1-5	TGTGCCATCAGTGAGTACGGCAATCAGCCCCAGCATTTT	CAISEYGNQPQHF
.	TRBD1	TRBV19	TRBJ2-2	TGTGCCAGTAGTACCTACGGGACAGGGGGAAGGGGGGAGCTGTTTTTT	CASSTYGTGGRGELFF
.	.	TRBV13	TRBJ1-1	TGTGCCAGCAGCTTCCGGCGGACTGAAGCTTTCTTT	CASSFRRTEAFF
.	.	TRBV10-3	TRBJ2-5	TGTGCCATCAGTGAGGCGTCAGTCGGAGAGACCCAGTACTTC	CAISEASVGETQYF